The 15 T cell receptor beta chains in this list originate from one sample, sequenced in a study of cytomegalovirus exposure and HLA in healthy donors (dated by TCRdb to about 2017). Receptor libraries were prepared by the immunoSEQ multiplex PCR assay. For the multiplex PCR, a mixture combining 60 forward primers for TCR Vbeta segments and 13 reverse primers for TCR Jbeta segments was used. Entries here come from immuneACCESS through TCRdb and include only in-frame sequences with V and J called. Some clones fail to appear in such tables; in the studies checked, an unresolved V gene covers under half of the shortfall, and the cause of the remainder is unknown. Present in this sample are some 150,000 clones, under 80% of which were seen just once. The ten most abundant clones make up 2.1% of the sample. Sequencing input: PBMCs. These receptors were taken from a young man in good health and CMV-seronegative.

This chain uses TRBV19 with TRBJ1-1; no reliable D call. Germline CDR1 LNHDA, CDR2 SQIVND (reference sequence). The V end was cut by 11 bases, the J end by 4 bases, with 17 bases between. The CDR3 has 13 residues. The CDR3 DNA sequence: TGTGCCTCTAGGCGGTTGGAGGGCACTGAAGCTTTCTTT. This translates into CASRRLEGTEAFF.

V is TRBV7-9 and J is TRBJ2-1; D is uncertain. The CDR3 is 12 residues long. The V gene lost 5 bases and the J gene lost 9 bases, with 11 bases spanning the gap. Germline CDR1 is SEHNR and CDR2 is FQNEAQ (reference sequence). The CDR3: CASSGGDREQFF. Here the CDR3 DNA reads TGTGCCAGCAGCGGCGGAGACCGTGAGCAGTTCTTC.

The chain employs TRBV6-1 and TRBJ1-2; D unclear. Germline V gene lookup returns CDR1 MNHNS and CDR2 SASEGT. The length of the CDR3 is 13 residues. V was pared by 6 bases and J by 4 bases, with 12 bases between. CDR3 region: CASRTDGLYGYTF. In nucleotides, the CDR3 is TGTGCCAGCAGGACTGACGGCCTCTATGGCTACACCTTC.

The chain combines TRBV6-5 with TRBJ1-2; TRBD1 might be the D (5 bases). Germline V lookup: CDR1 MNHEY, CDR2 SVGAGI. CDR3 size: 13 residues. V lost 10 bases and J lost 3, with 15 bases in between. The CDR3: CATKGRDDYGYTF. The CDR3 DNA reads as TGTGCCACCAAAGGCAGGGATGACTATGGCTACACCTTC.

The J gene is TRBJ2-3, the V gene TRBV5-1; D gene unclear. From germline, CDR1 is SGHRS and CDR2 YFSETQ. The CDR3 runs 15 residues. V was clipped by 0 bases and J by 1 base, with 9 bases between them. CDR3 in DNA: TGCGCCAGCAGCTTGGGGCACGGAGGCACAGATACGCAGTATTTT. This translates into CASSLGHGGTDTQYF.

The sample holds a few counts of this clone. This chain uses TRBV5-1 with TRBJ2-3; TRBD1 matches at 9 bases. V shed 3 bases, J shed 4 bases, and the junction held 6 bases outside the gene matches. This CDR3 region has 15 residues. Germline CDR1 reads SGHRS; CDR2 reads YFSETQ. DNA of the CDR3: TGCGCCAGCAGCTCCGGACAGGGGCAGGCAGATACGCAGTATTTT. This codes for CASSSGQGQADTQYF.

As regards this clone: Other nucleotide sequences in the sample specify the same CDR3. V usage is TRBV7-3 and J usage is TRBJ2-1; D is possibly TRBD2 (5 bases). V lost 5 bases and J 8 bases, leaving 19 bases between the germline ends. The CDR3 is 15 amino acids. Germline-derived CDR1 and CDR2 are SGHTA and FQGTGA. The CDR3: CASSPTGLGGDEQFF. The CDR3, as DNA: TGTGCCAGCAGCCCTACCGGATTAGGAGGCGATGAGCAGTTCTTC. Full variable domain (remainder filled in from reference TRBV7-3 and TRBJ2-1): GAGVSQTPSNKVTEKGKYVELRCDPISGHTALYWYRQSLGQGPEFLIYFQGTGAADDSGLPNDRFFAVRPEGSVSTLKIQRTERGDSAVYLCASSPTGLGGDEQFFGPGTRLTVL.

The rearrangement joins TRBV28 to TRBJ1-5; a possible D gene is TRBD1 (5 bases). CDR1 is MDHEN and CDR2 is SYDVKM in the germline V gene. The V end was cut by 1 base, the J end by 0 bases, with 7 bases between. This CDR3 has 15 residues. CDR3 in amino acids: CASSLYRSSNQPQHF. In nucleotides, the CDR3 is TGTGCCAGCAGTTTATACAGGAGTAGCAATCAGCCCCAGCATTTT.

V and J are TRBV7-3 and TRBJ1-2; D possibly corresponds to TRBD1 (5 bases). CDR1 is SGHTA, CDR2 FQGTGA, per germline. Trimming removed 3 bases from V and 6 bases from J, with 17 bases in between. The CDR3 totals 15 residues. CDR3 loop: CASSFLGGDFNGYTF. DNA of the CDR3: TGTGCCAGCAGCTTCTTAGGAGGGGACTTCAATGGCTACACCTTC.

The chain couples TRBV19 to TRBJ2-2; 9 nucleotides match TRBD1. V gave up 7 bases and J gave up 1 base; unmatched junction bases: 4. The CDR3 runs 15 residues. From germline, CDR1 is LNHDA and CDR2 SQIVND (reference sequence). CDR3 in amino acids: CASKTDRGNTGELFF. The CDR3 bases are TGTGCCAGTAAGACGGACAGGGGGAACACCGGGGAGCTGTTTTTT.

The rearrangement uses TRBV18 and TRBJ2-1; perhaps TRBD1 as D (5 bases). V shed 6 bases and J shed 8 bases, with 20 bases lying between them. This CDR3 is 15 amino acids long. Germline CDR1 and CDR2: KGHSH and LQKENI. In DNA form, the CDR3 reads TGTGCCAGCTCCCAATCGTATTCCGTCAGGGATGAGCAGTTCTTC. Translation gives CASSQSYSVRDEQFF.

The J gene is TRBJ2-5, the V gene TRBV27; a weak D match, TRBD1 (6 bases). The end of the DNA is better explained by TRBJ2-7, so the J call may be wrong. CDR1 and CDR2 (germline): MNHEY, SMNVEV (reference sequence). The CDR3 loop spans 14 amino acids. The CDR3 sequence is CASSPGTPGCEQYF. The CDR3 bases are TGTGCCAGCAGCCCCGGGACACCTGGTTGCGAGCAGTACTTC.

The chain is built from TRBV5-1 and TRBJ1-1; TRBD1 aligns across 8 bases. The ends lost 1 base at V and 5 bases at J; junction bases unmatched: 4. Germline assignment: CDR1 SGHRS and CDR2 YFSETQ. The CDR3 totals 14 residues. The DNA of the CDR3 is TGCGCCAGCAGCTTGACTCAGGGGGCAACTGAAGCTTTCTTT. Translation gives CASSLTQGATEAFF.

This chain connects TRBV27 to TRBJ2-5; D possibly corresponds to TRBD2 (6 bases). The ends were cut back, 7 bases at V and 3 bases at J, with 18 bases in the middle. Germline lookup yields CDR1 MNHEY and CDR2 SMNVEV (reference sequence). The CDR3 consists of 15 residues. CDR3 nucleotide sequence: TGTGCCAGCATAGGGCGGGACGGGGTGGAAGAGACCCAGTACTTC. Translated, it gives CASIGRDGVEETQYF.

In DNA, the CDR3 is TGTGCCAGTAGTATAAGCGGGACAGGGGACGAGCAGTACTTC. This sequence encodes CASSISGTGDEQYF. The chain combines TRBV19 with TRBJ2-7, with TRBD1 identical over 10 bases. CDR1 and CDR2 (germline): LNHDA, SQIVND (reference sequence). V gave up 2 bases and J gave up 5 bases; unmatched junction bases: 3. The CDR3 is made up of 14 amino acids.